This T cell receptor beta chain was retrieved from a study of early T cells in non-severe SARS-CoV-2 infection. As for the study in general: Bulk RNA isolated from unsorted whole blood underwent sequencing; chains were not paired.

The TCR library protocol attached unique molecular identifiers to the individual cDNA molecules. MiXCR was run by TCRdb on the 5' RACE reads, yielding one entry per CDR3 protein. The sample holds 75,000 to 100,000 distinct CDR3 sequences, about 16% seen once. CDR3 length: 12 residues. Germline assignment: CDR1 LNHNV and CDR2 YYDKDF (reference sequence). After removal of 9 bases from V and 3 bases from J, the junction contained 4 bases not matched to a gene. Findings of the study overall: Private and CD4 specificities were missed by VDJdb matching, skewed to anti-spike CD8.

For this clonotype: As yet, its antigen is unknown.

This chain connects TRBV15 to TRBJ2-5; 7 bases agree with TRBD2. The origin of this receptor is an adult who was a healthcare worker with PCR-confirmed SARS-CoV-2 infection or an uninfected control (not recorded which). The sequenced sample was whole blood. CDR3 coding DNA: TGTGCCACGGTGAGCGGGGAAGAGACCCAGTACTTC. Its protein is CATVSGEETQYF.